The text below deals with one T cell receptor (beta chain). Its antigen remains unknown. Compared with germline, one end of the junction differs, possibly owing to a read error. This entry is derived from a study of cytomegalovirus exposure and HLA in healthy donors. Study observations and caveats: A further, later analysis showed that HLA-associated TCR beta chains (compared with equally common others) were more clonally expanded.

Germline V gene lookup returns CDR1 SSHAT and CDR2 FNYEAQ (reference sequence). This CDR3 region has 15 residues. With 60 Vbeta and 13 Jbeta primers, the PCR was carried out. Repertoires were generated with immunoSEQ multiplex PCR, while TCRdb's copy carries only in-frame clones and drops some. In the table there are fewer than 200,000 clones, roughly 80% of which are singletons. The chain combines TRBV7-7 with TRBJ2-5; no reliable D call. Sample: PBMCs. The sequence was obtained from a woman younger than 30 in good health and CMV-seronegative. The CDR3 DNA is TGTGCTAGCAGCTCGACTTTGAAGCACCGAGAGACCCAGTACTTC. Encoded protein: CASSSTLKHRETQYF.